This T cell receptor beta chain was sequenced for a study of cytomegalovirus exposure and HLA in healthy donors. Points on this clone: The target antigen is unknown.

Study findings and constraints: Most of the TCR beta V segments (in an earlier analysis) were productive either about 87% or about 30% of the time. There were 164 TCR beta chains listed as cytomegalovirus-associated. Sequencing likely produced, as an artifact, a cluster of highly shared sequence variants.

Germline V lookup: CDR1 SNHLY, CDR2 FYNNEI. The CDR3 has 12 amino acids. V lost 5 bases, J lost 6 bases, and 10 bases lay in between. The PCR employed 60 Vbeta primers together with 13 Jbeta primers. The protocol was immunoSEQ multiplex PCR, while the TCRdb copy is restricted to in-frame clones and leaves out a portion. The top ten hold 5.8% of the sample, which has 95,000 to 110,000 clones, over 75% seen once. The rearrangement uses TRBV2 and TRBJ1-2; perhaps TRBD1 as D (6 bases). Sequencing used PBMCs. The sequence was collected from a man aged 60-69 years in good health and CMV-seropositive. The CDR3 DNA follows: TGTGCCAGCAGTCTAGGGGGGGATGGCTACACCTTC. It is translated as CASSLGGDGYTF. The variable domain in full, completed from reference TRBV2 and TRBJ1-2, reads EPEVTQTPSHQVTQMGQEVILRCVPISNHLYFYWYRQILGQKVEFLVSFYNNEISEKSEIFDDQFSVERPDGSNFTLKIRSTKLEDSAMYFCASSLGGDGYTFGSGTRLTVV.